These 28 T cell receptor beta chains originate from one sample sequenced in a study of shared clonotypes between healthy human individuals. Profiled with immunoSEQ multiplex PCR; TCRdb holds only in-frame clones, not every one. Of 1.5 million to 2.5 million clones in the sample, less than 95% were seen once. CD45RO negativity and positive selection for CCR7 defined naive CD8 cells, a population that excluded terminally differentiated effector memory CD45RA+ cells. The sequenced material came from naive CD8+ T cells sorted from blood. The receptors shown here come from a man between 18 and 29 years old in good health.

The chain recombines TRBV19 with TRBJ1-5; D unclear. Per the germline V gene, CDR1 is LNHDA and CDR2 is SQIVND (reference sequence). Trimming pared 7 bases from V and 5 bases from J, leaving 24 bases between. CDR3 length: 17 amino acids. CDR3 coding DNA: TGTGCCAGTACCACTGTATGGGCAGTCGGGTCGTATCAGCCCCAGCATTTT. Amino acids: CASTTVWAVGSYQPQHF.

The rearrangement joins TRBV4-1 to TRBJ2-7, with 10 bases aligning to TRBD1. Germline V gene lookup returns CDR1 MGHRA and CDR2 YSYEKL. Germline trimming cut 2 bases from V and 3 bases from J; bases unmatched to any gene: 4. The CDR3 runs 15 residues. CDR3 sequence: CASSQRGTGDYEQYF. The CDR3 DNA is TGCGCCAGCAGCCAAAGAGGGACAGGGGACTACGAGCAGTACTTC.

Here the CDR3 reads CASSYTSGFEQYF. The CDR3 region has the DNA TGCGCCAGCAGCTATACTAGCGGATTCGAGCAGTACTTC. This chain connects TRBV5-1 to TRBJ2-7; 8 positions agree with TRBD2. The J segment lost 6 bases and the V segment lost 3 bases, leaving 5 bases of the junction unmatched. The CDR3 is made up of 13 amino acids. Germline values: CDR1 SGHRS, CDR2 YFSETQ.

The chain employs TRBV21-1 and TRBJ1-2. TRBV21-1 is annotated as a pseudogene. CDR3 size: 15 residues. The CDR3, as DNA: TGTGCCAGCAGCAAAGAGGGCAGGGACGGTTATGGCTACACCTTC. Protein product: CASSKEGRDGYGYTF.

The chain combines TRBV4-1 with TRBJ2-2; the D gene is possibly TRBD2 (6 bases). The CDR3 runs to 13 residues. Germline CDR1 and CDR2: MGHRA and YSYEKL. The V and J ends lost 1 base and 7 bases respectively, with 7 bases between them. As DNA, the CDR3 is TGCGCCAGCAGCCAAGTCGGGGGCGGGGAGCTGTTTTTT. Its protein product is CASSQVGGGELFF.

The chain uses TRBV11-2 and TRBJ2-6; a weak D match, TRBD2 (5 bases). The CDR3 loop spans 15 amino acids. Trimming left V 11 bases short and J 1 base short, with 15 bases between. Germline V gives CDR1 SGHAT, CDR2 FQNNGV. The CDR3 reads CAYPKTGSGANVLTF. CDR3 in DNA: TGTGCCTACCCCAAGACGGGATCTGGGGCCAACGTCCTGACTTTC.

DNA of the CDR3: TGTGCCAGCAGCTATACCGGGACAGGGTTGGACACTGAAGCTTTCTTT. This gives the protein CASSYTGTGLDTEAFF. This chain connects TRBV11-1 to TRBJ1-1, with 9 bases matching TRBD1. The V gene's germline CDR1 is SGHAT and CDR2 FQDESV (reference sequence). J gave up 3 bases and V 4 bases, and 9 bases lay outside the gene matches. The CDR3 length is 16 residues.

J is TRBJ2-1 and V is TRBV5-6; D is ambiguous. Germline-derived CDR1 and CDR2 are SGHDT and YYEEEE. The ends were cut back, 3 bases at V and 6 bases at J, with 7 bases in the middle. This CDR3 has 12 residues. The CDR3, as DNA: TGTGCCAGCAGCTCCCCAGCCAATGAGCAGTTCTTC. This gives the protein CASSSPANEQFF.

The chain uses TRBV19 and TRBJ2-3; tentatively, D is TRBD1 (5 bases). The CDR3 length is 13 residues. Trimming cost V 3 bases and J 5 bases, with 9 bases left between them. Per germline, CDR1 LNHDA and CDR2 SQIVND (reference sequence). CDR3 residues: CASSIRVKDTQYF. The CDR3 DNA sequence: TGTGCCAGTAGTATCAGGGTCAAAGATACGCAGTATTTT.

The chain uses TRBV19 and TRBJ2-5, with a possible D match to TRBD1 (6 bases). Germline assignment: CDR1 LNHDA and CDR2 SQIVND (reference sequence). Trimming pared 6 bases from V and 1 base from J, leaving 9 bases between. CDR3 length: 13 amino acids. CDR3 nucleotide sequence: TGTGCCAGTAGGGACAGAACCCAAGAGACCCAGTACTTC. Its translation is CASRDRTQETQYF.

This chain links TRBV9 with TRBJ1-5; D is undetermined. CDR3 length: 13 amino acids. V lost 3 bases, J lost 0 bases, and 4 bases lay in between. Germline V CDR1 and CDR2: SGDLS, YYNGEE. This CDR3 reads CASSGDSNQPQHF. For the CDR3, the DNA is TGTGCCAGCAGCGGGGATAGCAATCAGCCCCAGCATTTT.

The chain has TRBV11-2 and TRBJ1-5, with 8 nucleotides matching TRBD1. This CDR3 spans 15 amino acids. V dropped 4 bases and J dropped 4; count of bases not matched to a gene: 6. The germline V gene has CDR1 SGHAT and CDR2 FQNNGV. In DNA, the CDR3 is TGTGCCAGCAGCTACGGACAGGGAGGTAATCAGCCCCAGCATTTT. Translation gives CASSYGQGGNQPQHF.

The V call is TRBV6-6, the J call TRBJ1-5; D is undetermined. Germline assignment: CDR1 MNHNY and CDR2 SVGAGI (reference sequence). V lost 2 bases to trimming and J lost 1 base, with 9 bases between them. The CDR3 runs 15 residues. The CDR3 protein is CASSYLALSNQPQHF. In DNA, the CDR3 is TGTGCCAGCAGTTACCTGGCACTAAGCAATCAGCCCCAGCATTTT.

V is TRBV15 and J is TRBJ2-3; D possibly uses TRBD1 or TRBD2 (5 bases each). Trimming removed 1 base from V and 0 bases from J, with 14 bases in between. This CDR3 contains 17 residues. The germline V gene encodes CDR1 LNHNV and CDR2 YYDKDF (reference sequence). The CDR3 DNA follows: TGTGCCACCAGCAGAGTTCCCCTGGGGGTTAGCACAGATACGCAGTATTTT. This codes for CATSRVPLGVSTDTQYF.

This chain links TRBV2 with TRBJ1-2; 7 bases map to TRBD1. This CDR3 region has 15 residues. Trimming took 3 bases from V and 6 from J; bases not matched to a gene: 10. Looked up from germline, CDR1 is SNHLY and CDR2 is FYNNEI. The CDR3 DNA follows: TGTGCCAGCAGTGACGACAGGGTCCCCTCGCATGGCTACACCTTC. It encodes CASSDDRVPSHGYTF.

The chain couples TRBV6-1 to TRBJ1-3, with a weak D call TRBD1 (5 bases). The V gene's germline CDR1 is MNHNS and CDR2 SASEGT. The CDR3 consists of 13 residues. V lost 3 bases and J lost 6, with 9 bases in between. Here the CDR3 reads CASSEWGENTIYF. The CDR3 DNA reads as TGTGCCAGCAGTGAGTGGGGGGAAAACACCATATATTTT.

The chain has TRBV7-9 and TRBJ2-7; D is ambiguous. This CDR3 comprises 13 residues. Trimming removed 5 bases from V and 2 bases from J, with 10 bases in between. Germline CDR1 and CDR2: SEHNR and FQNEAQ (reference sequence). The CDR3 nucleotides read TGTGCCAGCAGCCCCGTTTTAGCCTACGAGCAGTACTTC. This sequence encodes CASSPVLAYEQYF.

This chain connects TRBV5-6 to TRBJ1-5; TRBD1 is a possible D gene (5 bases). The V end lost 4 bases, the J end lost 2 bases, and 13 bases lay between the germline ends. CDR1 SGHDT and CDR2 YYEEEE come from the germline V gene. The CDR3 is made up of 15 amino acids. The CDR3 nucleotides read TGTGCCAGCAGCCCGGACAAGTCTGGCAATCAGCCCCAGCATTTT. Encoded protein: CASSPDKSGNQPQHF.

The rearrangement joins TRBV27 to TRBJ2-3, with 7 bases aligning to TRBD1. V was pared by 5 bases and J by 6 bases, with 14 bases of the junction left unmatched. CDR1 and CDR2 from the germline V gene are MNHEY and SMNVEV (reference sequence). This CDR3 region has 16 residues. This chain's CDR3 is CASSPPGQATIDTQYF. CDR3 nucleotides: TGTGCCAGCAGTCCCCCCGGACAGGCGACCATTGATACGCAGTATTTT.

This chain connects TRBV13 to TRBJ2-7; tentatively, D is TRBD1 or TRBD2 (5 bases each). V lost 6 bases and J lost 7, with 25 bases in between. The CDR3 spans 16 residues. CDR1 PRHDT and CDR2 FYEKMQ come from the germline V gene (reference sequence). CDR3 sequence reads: CASSITAGTTSREQYF. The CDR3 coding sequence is TGTGCCAGCAGTATTACCGCCGGGACCACCTCGAGGGAGCAGTACTTC.

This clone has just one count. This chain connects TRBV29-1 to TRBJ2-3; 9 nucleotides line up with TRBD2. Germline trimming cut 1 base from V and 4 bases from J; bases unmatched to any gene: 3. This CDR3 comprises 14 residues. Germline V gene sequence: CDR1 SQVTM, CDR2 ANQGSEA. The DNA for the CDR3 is TGCAGCGTTGAAGGTCTAGCGGGGCCAGATACGCAGTATTTT. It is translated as CSVEGLAGPDTQYF.

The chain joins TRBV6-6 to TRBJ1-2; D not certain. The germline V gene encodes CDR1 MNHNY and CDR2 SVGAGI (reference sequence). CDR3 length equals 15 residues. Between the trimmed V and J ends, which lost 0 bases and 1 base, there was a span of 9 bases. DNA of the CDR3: TGTGCCAGCAGTTACTCGAGCACAGATAACTATGGCTACACCTTC. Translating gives CASSYSSTDNYGYTF.

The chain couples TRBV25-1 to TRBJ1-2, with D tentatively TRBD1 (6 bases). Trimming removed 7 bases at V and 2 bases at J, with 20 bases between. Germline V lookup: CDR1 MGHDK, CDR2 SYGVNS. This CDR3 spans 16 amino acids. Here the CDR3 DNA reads TGTGCCAGCATAGGCATCGGGGGCGGGGGGAACTATGGCTACACCTTC. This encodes CASIGIGGGGNYGYTF.

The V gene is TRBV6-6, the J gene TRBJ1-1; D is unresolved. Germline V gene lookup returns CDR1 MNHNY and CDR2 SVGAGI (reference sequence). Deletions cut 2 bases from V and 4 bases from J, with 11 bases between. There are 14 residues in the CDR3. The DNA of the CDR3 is TGTGCCAGCAGTTACCAGGACGGATTCACTGAAGCTTTCTTT. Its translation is CASSYQDGFTEAFF.

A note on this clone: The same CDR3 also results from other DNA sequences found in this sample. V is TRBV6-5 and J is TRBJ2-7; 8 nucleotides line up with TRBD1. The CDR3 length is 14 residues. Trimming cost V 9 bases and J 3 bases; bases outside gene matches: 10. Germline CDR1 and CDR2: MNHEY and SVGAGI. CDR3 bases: TGTGCCAGTTCCTCTGGACAGGGAAGCTACGAGCAGTACTTC. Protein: CASSSGQGSYEQYF.

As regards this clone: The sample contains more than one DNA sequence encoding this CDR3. The CDR3 region is CASSLVTGGRETQYF. The CDR3 DNA reads as TGTGCCAGCAGCTTAGTTACGGGGGGACGAGAGACCCAGTACTTC. The gene calls are TRBV7-9 and TRBJ2-5; 7 bases agree with TRBD2. CDR3 size: 15 residues. CDR1 and CDR2 from the germline V gene are SEHNR and FQNEAQ (reference sequence). The trim removed 1 base at V and 4 bases at J, leaving 6 bases unmatched.

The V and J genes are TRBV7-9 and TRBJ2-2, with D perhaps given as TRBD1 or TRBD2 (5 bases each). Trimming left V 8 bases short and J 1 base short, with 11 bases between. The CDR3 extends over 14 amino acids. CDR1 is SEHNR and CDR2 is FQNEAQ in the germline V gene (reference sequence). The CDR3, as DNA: TGTGCCAGCGGGGGATGGGAGAACACCGGGGAGCTGTTTTTT. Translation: CASGGWENTGELFF.

CDR3 sequence (DNA): TGTGCCAGCACGGGCCCCTCCCAAGAGACCCAGTACTTC. Its protein product is CASTGPSQETQYF. The chain uses TRBV13 and TRBJ2-5; D is unresolved. Germline V gene data show CDR1 as PRHDT and CDR2 as FYEKMQ (reference sequence). The CDR3 consists of 13 residues. The germline V and J ends were trimmed by 7 bases and 1 base, with 10 bases remaining between them.